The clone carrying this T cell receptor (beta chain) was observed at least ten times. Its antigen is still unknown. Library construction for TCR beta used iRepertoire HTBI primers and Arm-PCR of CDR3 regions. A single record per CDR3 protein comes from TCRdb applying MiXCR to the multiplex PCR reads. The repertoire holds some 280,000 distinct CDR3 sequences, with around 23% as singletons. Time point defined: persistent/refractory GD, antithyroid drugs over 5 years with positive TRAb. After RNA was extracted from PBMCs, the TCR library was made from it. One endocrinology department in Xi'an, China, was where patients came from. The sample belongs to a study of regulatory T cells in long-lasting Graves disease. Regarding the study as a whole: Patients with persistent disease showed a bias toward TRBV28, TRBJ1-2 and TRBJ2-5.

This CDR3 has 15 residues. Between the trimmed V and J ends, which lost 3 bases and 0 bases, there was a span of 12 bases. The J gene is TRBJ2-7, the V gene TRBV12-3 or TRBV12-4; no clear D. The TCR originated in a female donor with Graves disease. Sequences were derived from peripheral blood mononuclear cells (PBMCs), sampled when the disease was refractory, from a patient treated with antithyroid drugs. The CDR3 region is CASSFRADYSYEQYF. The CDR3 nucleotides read TGTGCCAGCAGTTTTAGGGCAGATTACTCCTACGAGCAGTACTTC.